These 27 T cell receptor beta chains came from one sample sequenced in a study of blood T cell repertoires in COVID-19. TCRdb keeps only in-frame clones here, not all; method: immunoSEQ multiplex PCR. The repertoire consists of a few hundred thousand clones, with 80% to 90% occurring once and the leading ten covering over 1%. Material: PBMCs or T cells enriched from blood (not recorded which). These receptors were obtained from a man aged 25-45 years who had recovered from COVID-19.

Only one count was recorded for this clone. CDR3 region: CASSRGGATEQFF. The CDR3 nucleotides read TGTGCCAGCAGTCGCGGGGGGGCTACTGAGCAGTTCTTC. This chain joins TRBV12-3 or TRBV12-4 and TRBJ2-1, with TRBD2 matching over 9 bases. V lost 5 bases, J lost 9 bases, and 5 bases stayed unmatched. This CDR3 is 13 amino acids long.

The rearrangement uses TRBV5-4 and TRBJ2-2, with D perhaps TRBD2 (5 bases). Germline assignment: CDR1 SGHNT and CDR2 YYREEE (reference sequence). This CDR3 contains 15 residues. With 0 bases removed from V and 6 bases from J, the gap between germline ends came to 12 bases. The CDR3 sequence: CASSLVRGKAGELFF. In DNA, the CDR3 is TGTGCCAGCAGCTTGGTGAGAGGGAAGGCCGGGGAGCTGTTTTTT.

The J gene is TRBJ1-5, the V gene TRBV30; tentatively, D is TRBD1 (5 bases). The CDR3 runs to 15 residues. Germline assignment: CDR1 GTSNPN and CDR2 SVGIG (reference sequence). The V end lost 2 bases, the J end lost 1 base, and 12 bases lay between the germline ends. In DNA form, the CDR3 reads TGTGCCTGGAGTACGGGGGTTGGGAGCAATCAGCCCCAGCATTTT. Translation: CAWSTGVGSNQPQHF.

The chain couples TRBV30 to TRBJ2-7; 10 bases line up with TRBD1. V trimming: 2 bases; J trimming: 7 bases; junction bases outside the gene matches: 11. CDR1 is GTSNPN, CDR2 SVGIG, per germline (reference sequence). This CDR3 spans 15 amino acids. CDR3 sequence: CAWSLTGTGDSEQYF. The CDR3 DNA follows: TGTGCCTGGAGTTTGACCGGGACAGGGGACTCGGAGCAGTACTTC.

The rearrangement joins TRBV5-4 to TRBJ2-2, with 9 bases aligning to TRBD1. The germline gives CDR1 SGHNT, CDR2 YYREEE (reference sequence). CDR3 length: 15 amino acids. With V trimmed by 2 bases and J by 4 bases, 3 bases remained unmatched. CDR3 in DNA: TGTGCCAGCAGCTTACGACAGGGGGGCACCGGGGAGCTGTTTTTT. Amino acids: CASSLRQGGTGELFF.

This chain joins TRBV7-6 and TRBJ2-1; D may be TRBD2 (5 bases). The CDR3 has 14 residues. Trimming took off 2 bases at V and 6 bases at J, with 11 bases between the two ends. CDR1 is SGHVS, CDR2 FNYEAQ, per germline. The CDR3 protein is CASSLSSWANEQFF. Here the CDR3 DNA reads TGTGCCAGCAGCTTATCTAGCTGGGCCAATGAGCAGTTCTTC.

This chain links TRBV4-1 with TRBJ1-1, with D possibly matching TRBD1 (5 bases). Looked up from germline, CDR1 is MGHRA and CDR2 is YSYEKL. This CDR3 region has 12 residues. V was pared by 10 bases and J by 3 bases, with 12 bases between. The CDR3 reads CAKAGVDTEAFF. For the CDR3, the DNA is TGCGCCAAAGCGGGGGTAGACACTGAAGCTTTCTTT.

The chain carries TRBV7-6 and TRBJ1-1; D unclear. The germline V gene encodes CDR1 SGHVS and CDR2 FNYEAQ. The V end lost 0 bases, the J end lost 1 base, and 15 bases lay between the germline ends. The CDR3 loop spans 17 amino acids. CDR3 DNA: TGTGCCAGCAGCTTAGCTTTTAGAGGCAGCCGGAACACTGAAGCTTTCTTT. Translating it yields CASSLAFRGSRNTEAFF.

The chain recombines TRBV27 with TRBJ2-7; 7 bases fit TRBD1. The CDR3 length is 16 residues. Germline CDR1 and CDR2: MNHEY and SMNVEV (reference sequence). The V gene end was trimmed by 5 bases and the J gene end by 0 bases; junction bases not matched to a gene: 10. CDR3 amino acids: CASSPSTGPHSYEQYF. DNA of the CDR3: TGTGCCAGCAGTCCCTCGACAGGGCCACACTCCTACGAGCAGTACTTC.

The genes are TRBV24-1 and TRBJ2-5; weak D call: TRBD2 (6 bases). The CDR3 has 15 amino acids. Trimming stripped 3 bases from V and 4 bases from J, with 14 bases between. Looked up from germline, CDR1 is KGHDR and CDR2 is SFDVKD. CDR3 bases: TGTGCCACCAGTGATACGGGCGTCGGGGGAGAGACCCAGTACTTC. Translated, it gives CATSDTGVGGETQYF.

J is TRBJ2-3 and V is TRBV3-1 (or the pseudogene TRBV3-2); 11 bases match TRBD2. Germline CDR1 is LGHDT and CDR2 is YNNKEL (reference sequence). The CDR3 is 18 residues long. J lost 2 bases, V lost 3 bases, and 10 bases had no gene match. CDR3 sequence reads: CASSQGSGTSGITDTQYF. The CDR3 region has the DNA TGTGCCAGCAGCCAGGGGTCCGGGACTAGCGGAATCACAGATACGCAGTATTTT.

The chain couples TRBV20-1 to TRBJ2-1; 7 bases fit TRBD2. The V gene end was trimmed by 3 bases and the J gene end by 3 bases; junction bases not matched to a gene: 8. The length of the CDR3 is 15 residues. Germline assignment: CDR1 DFQATT and CDR2 SNEGSKA (reference sequence). The DNA for the CDR3 is TGCAGTGCTAGTGCGGTCGGCGGGAGCTACAATGAGCAGTTCTTC. It translates to CSASAVGGSYNEQFF.

The V and J genes are TRBV9 and TRBJ1-2; 10 positions match TRBD1. Germline values: CDR1 SGDLS, CDR2 YYNGEE. The V segment lost 4 bases and the J segment 13 bases; nucleotides outside the gene matches: 10. The CDR3 length is 13 residues. CDR3 sequence reads: CASSPIGQGVCTF. The CDR3 DNA reads TGTGCCAGCAGCCCGATCGGACAGGGGGTTTGCACCTTC.

The chain links TRBV5-1 to TRBJ1-6, with 9 bases lining up with TRBD1. Germline trimming cut 7 bases from V and 7 bases from J; bases unmatched to any gene: 12. Germline V gene sequence: CDR1 SGHRS, CDR2 YFSETQ. The CDR3 totals 16 residues. The CDR3 loop is CASRISQGQGNSPLHF. For the CDR3, the DNA is TGCGCCAGCCGCATTTCCCAGGGACAGGGAAATTCACCCCTCCACTTT.

V and J are TRBV7-9 and TRBJ1-3; D is undetermined. With 3 bases removed from V and 5 bases from J, the gap between germline ends came to 20 bases. The CDR3 loop spans 17 amino acids. Per germline, CDR1 SEHNR and CDR2 FQNEAQ (reference sequence). The CDR3 spells CASSLIPVGDTRNTIYF. CDR3 coding DNA: TGTGCCAGCAGCTTGATACCCGTCGGGGATACGAGAAACACCATATATTTT. Full variable domain (missing parts from reference TRBV7-9 and TRBJ1-3): DTGVSQNPRHKITKRGQNVTFRCDPISEHNRLYWYRQTLGQGPEFLTYFQNEAQLEKSRLLSDRFSAERPKGSFSTLEIQRTEQGDSAMYLCASSLIPVGDTRNTIYFGEGSWLTVV.

The chain couples TRBV30 to TRBJ2-5; 7 bases line up with TRBD2. V lost 3 bases to trimming and J lost 5 bases; unmatched junction nucleotides: 3. CDR3 size: 12 residues. The V gene's germline CDR1 is GTSNPN and CDR2 SVGIG (reference sequence). CDR3 region: CAWSWGGETQYF. The CDR3 bases are TGTGCCTGGAGCTGGGGAGGGGAGACCCAGTACTTC.

The genes are TRBV10-1 and TRBJ1-2; tentatively, D is TRBD1 (6 bases). The V gene's germline CDR1 is WNHNN and CDR2 SYGVQD (reference sequence). With 0 bases removed from V and 7 bases from J, the gap between germline ends came to 9 bases. CDR3 size: 13 residues. CDR3 protein: CASSESGTSGYTF. The DNA for the CDR3 is TGCGCCAGCAGTGAGTCGGGGACATCTGGCTACACCTTC.

This chain joins TRBV2 and TRBJ2-3, with TRBD2 matching over 8 bases. The CDR3 loop spans 18 amino acids. V gave up 2 bases and J gave up 4 bases; unmatched junction bases: 14. CDR1 and CDR2 (germline): SNHLY, FYNNEI. The CDR3 DNA sequence: TGTGCCAGCAGTGAACTAGCGGGTCTTTTAGTTGGTGCAGATACGCAGTATTTT. Translating gives CASSELAGLLVGADTQYF.

The chain employs TRBV5-1 and TRBJ2-1; 7 nucleotides agree with TRBD2. The CDR3 runs 14 residues. CDR1 is SGHRS, CDR2 YFSETQ, per germline. Trimming removed 0 bases from V and 7 bases from J; junction bases left unmatched: 4. For the CDR3, the DNA is TGCGCCAGCAGCTTGGCCGGGGGGAGGAATGAGCAGTTCTTC. As protein: CASSLAGGRNEQFF.

This clone was seen only once. The chain recombines TRBV25-1 with TRBJ1-6, with TRBD1 identical over 9 bases. Germline loops: CDR1 MGHDK, CDR2 SYGVNS. The ends lost 9 bases at V and 7 bases at J; junction bases unmatched: 10. This CDR3 has 15 residues. The CDR3 reads CASRGQGWYNSPLHF. The CDR3 coding sequence is TGTGCCAGTCGAGGACAGGGGTGGTACAATTCACCCCTCCACTTT.

The rearrangement links TRBV5-1 to TRBJ2-1; 7 bases are a match to TRBD2. The CDR3 contains 19 residues. Unmatched junction bases numbered 20, after V lost 2 bases and J lost 6 bases. CDR1 SGHRS and CDR2 YFSETQ come from the germline V gene. The CDR3 DNA follows: TGCGCCAGCAGCTTCCATTGGCCTGGCCTCGGGACTACAGGCAATGAGCAGTTCTTC. As protein: CASSFHWPGLGTTGNEQFF. Filled out from reference TRBV5-1 and TRBJ2-1, the complete variable domain reads KAGVTQTPRYLIKTRGQQVTLSCSPISGHRSVSWYQQTPGQGLQFLFEYFSETQRNKGNFPGRFSGRQFSNSRSEMNVSTLELGDSALYLCASSFHWPGLGTTGNEQFFGPGTRLTVL.

This clone was detected only a few times. This chain's CDR3 is CASSTSGQYSNQPQHF. CDR3 coding DNA: TGTGCCAGTAGTACCTCGGGACAGTATAGCAATCAGCCCCAGCATTTT. The rearrangement uses TRBV19 and TRBJ1-5; TRBD1 aligns across 7 bases. V shed 4 bases, J shed 0 bases, and the junction held 6 bases outside the gene matches. The germline CDR1 and CDR2 sequences are LNHDA and SQIVND (reference sequence). This CDR3 region has 16 residues.

The rearrangement uses TRBV7-9 and TRBJ2-3; 9 bases line up with TRBD2. Germline CDR1 reads SEHNR; CDR2 reads FQNEAQ (reference sequence). The CDR3 has 16 amino acids. V lost 5 bases, J lost 4 bases, and 10 bases stayed unmatched. In DNA, the CDR3 is TGTGCCAGCAGCGCCCGAGCGGGGGGAATGGCAGATACGCAGTATTTT. This translates into CASSARAGGMADTQYF.

The chain employs TRBV30 and TRBJ1-1; D might be TRBD1 (6 bases). The germline gives CDR1 GTSNPN, CDR2 SVGIG (reference sequence). The CDR3 is 14 amino acids. Trimming stripped 3 bases from V and 7 bases from J, with 18 bases between. CDR3 protein: CAWRPYRTGIEAFF. The CDR3 coding sequence is TGTGCCTGGAGGCCCTACAGAACAGGGATTGAAGCTTTCTTT.

The chain combines TRBV5-4 with TRBJ1-1, with 10 bases that match TRBD1. V lost 3 bases to trimming and J lost 2 bases; unmatched junction nucleotides: 4. CDR3 length: 15 residues. Germline V gives CDR1 SGHNT, CDR2 YYREEE (reference sequence). CDR3 coding DNA: TGTGCCAGCAGCTGGGACAGGGGCGTAAACACTGAAGCTTTCTTT. This gives the protein CASSWDRGVNTEAFF.

This clone was observed a single time. V usage is TRBV3-1 (or the pseudogene TRBV3-2) and J usage is TRBJ2-7, with D perhaps matching TRBD2 (6 bases). Trimming pared 3 bases from V and 4 bases from J, leaving 16 bases between. The CDR3 consists of 15 residues. CDR1 is LGHDT and CDR2 is YNNKEL in the germline V gene (reference sequence). The CDR3 sequence is CASSHPGAARYEQYF. DNA for the CDR3: TGTGCCAGCAGCCACCCGGGAGCCGCCCGATACGAGCAGTACTTC.

The chain employs TRBV29-1 and TRBJ2-3; D uncertain. CDR3 size: 13 residues. Germline assignment: CDR1 SQVTM and CDR2 ANQGSEA. The V end lost 4 bases, the J end lost 0 bases, and 8 bases lay between the germline ends. The CDR3 coding sequence is TGCAGCGTTGGAGGCAAGAGCACAGATACGCAGTATTTT. It codes for CSVGGKSTDTQYF.